This TCR beta chain was retrieved from a study of blood T cell repertoires in COVID-19. Turning to the study itself: Whether acute or convalescent, the COVID-19 samples came from the United States, Italy and Spain. In each case, the material was cDNA or gDNA derived from T cells, B-cell-depleted T cells, or PBMCs.

In the original workflow: The assay estimated nucleated cells by amplifying reference gene primers. Produced via immunoSEQ multiplex PCR; TCRdb's table is partial and in-frame only. Clone size and the V and J calls come from that table; the DNA yielded D and trimming. Here the sample spans over 300,000 clones, 75% to 85% being singletons. The clonotype was recovered from a human donor in a cohort sampled during active COVID-19. Sequencing input: peripheral blood.

The CDR3 DNA is TGCAGTGCCGAGAAGAATTCACCCCTCCACTTT. Encoded protein: CSAEKNSPLHF. V and J are TRBV20-1 and TRBJ1-6; D uncertain. The CDR3 contains 11 residues. Per germline, CDR1 DFQATT and CDR2 SNEGSKA (reference sequence). V was shortened by 6 bases and J by 7 bases, with 7 bases between the two germline ends.